The sequence of this T cell receptor beta chain was determined in a study of blood T cell repertoires in COVID-19. Study information: Specimens from acute and convalescent COVID-19 originated in the United States, Italy and Spain.

CDR1 and CDR2 (germline): SQVTM, ANQGSEA. V was trimmed by 4 bases and J by 6 bases, leaving 15 bases between them. The CDR3 spans 14 residues. Under the authors' procedure: Scientists estimated how many nucleated cells there were by amplifying reference gene primers. Clones were sequenced by immunoSEQ multiplex PCR, and TCRdb holds only the in-frame ones, with some missing. That table supplies the V and J calls and clone size; D and trimming were determined from the DNA. Of about 310,000 clones listed, roughly 91% were seen once; the top ten hold 1%. The sequence was obtained from a man in his forties or fifties with active or convalescent COVID-19. The sequenced sample consisted of peripheral blood. The chain recombines TRBV29-1 with TRBJ1-4, with D perhaps TRBD1 (6 bases). The CDR3 DNA follows: TGCAGCGTTGGCAGGGGCCTCTTGGATGAAAAACTGTTTTTT. It specifies CSVGRGLLDEKLFF.